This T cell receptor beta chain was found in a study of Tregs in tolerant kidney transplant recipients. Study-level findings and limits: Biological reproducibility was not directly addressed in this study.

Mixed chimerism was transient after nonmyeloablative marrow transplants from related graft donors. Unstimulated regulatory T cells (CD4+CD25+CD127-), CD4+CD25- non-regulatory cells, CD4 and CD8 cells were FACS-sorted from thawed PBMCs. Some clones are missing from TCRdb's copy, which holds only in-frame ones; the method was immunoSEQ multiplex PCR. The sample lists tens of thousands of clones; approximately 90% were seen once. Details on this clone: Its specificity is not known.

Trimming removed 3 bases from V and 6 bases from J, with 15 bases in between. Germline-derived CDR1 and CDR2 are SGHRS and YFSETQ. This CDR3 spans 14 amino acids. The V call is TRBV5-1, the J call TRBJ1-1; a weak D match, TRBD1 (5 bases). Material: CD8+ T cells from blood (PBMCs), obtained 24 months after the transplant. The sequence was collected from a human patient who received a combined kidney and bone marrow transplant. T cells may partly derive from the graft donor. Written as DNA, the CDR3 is TGCGCCAGCAGCTCGAACCCGGGGGAAGCTGAAGCTTTCTTT. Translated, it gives CASSSNPGEAEAFF.